The following is a TCR beta chain sequence with its context. Antigen: not known. This entry belongs to a study of T cell responses to AZD1222 COVID-19 vaccine. Study-level results: Clonal diversity was possibly underestimated, and the donors were mostly white British, with more females.

The data were produced by immunoSEQ multiplex PCR, yet TCRdb's version contains in-frame clones alone and is incomplete. The sample holds around 200,000 clones, roughly 92% seen once. The starting material was peripheral blood, obtained 28 days after the second AZD1222 dose. The TCR originated in an adult who received the AZD1222 COVID-19 vaccine.

Written as DNA, the CDR3 is TGTGCCAGCAGCTTAGCAGGGGCGGATAATGAAAAACTGTTTTTT. Encoded protein: CASSLAGADNEKLFF. The chain recombines TRBV5-5 with TRBJ1-4; D may be TRBD1 (6 bases). There are 15 residues in the CDR3. V shed 2 bases and J shed 4 bases, with 12 bases lying between them. The germline V gene has CDR1 SGHKS and CDR2 YYEKEE (reference sequence).